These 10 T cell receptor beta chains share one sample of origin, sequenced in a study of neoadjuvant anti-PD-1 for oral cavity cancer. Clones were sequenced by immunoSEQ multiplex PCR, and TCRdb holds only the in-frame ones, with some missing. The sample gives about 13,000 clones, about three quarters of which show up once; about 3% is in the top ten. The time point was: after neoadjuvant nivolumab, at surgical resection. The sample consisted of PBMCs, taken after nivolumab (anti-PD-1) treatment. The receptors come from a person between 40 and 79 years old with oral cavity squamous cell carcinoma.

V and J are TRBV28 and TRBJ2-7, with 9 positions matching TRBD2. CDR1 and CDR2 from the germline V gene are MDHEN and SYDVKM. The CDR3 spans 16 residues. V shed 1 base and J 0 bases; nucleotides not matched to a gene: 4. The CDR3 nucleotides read TGTGCCAGCAGTTTATCCAGCGGGAGGCCCTCCTACGAGCAGTACTTC. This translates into CASSLSSGRPSYEQYF.

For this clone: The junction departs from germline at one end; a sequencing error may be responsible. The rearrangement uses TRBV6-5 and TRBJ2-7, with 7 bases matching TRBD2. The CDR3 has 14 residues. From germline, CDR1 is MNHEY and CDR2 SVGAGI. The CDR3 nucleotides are TGTGCCAGCAGTGAATCGGGAGGACTTGTCGAGCTGTACTTC. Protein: CASSESGGLVELYF.

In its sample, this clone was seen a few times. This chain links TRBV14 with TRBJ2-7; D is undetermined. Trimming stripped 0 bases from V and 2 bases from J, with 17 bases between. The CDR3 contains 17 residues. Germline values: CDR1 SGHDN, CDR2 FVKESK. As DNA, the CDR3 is TGTGCCAGCAGCCAAGATGTAGTTGGTGAGGATACCTACGAGCAGTACTTC. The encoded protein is CASSQDVVGEDTYEQYF.

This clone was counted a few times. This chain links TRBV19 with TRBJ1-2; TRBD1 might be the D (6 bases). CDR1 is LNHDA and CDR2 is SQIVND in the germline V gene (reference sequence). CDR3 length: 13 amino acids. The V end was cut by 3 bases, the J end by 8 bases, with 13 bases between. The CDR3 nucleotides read TGTGCCAGTAGTATCACCAGGGGCCGCGGCTACACCTTC. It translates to CASSITRGRGYTF. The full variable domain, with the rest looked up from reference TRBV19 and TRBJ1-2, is DGGITQSPKYLFRKEGQNVTLSCEQNLNHDAMYWYRQDPGQGLRLIYYSQIVNDFQKGDIAEGYSVSREKKESFPLTVTSAQKNPTAFYLCASSITRGRGYTFGSGTRLTVV.

CDR3 sequence reads: CASSQATEAFF. As DNA, the CDR3 is TGTGCCAGCAGCCAAGCGACTGAAGCTTTCTTT. The chain links TRBV14 to TRBJ1-1, with unresolved D. In germline, CDR1 is SGHDN, CDR2 FVKESK. V gave up 1 base and J gave up 5 bases, with 2 bases separating them. The CDR3 is 11 residues long.

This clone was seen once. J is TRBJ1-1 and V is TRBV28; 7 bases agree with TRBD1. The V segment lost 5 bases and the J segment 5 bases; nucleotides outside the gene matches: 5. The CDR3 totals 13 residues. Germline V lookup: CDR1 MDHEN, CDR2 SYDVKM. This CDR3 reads CASSQGGETEAFF. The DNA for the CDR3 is TGTGCCAGCAGTCAGGGGGGGGAGACTGAAGCTTTCTTT.

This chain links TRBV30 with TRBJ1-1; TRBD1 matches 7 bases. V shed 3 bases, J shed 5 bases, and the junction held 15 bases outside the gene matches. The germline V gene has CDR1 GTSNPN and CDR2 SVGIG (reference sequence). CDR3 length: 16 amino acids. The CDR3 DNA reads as TGTGCCTGGAGGGCGATGACAGGGTCGATCGGGACTGAAGCTTTCTTT. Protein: CAWRAMTGSIGTEAFF.

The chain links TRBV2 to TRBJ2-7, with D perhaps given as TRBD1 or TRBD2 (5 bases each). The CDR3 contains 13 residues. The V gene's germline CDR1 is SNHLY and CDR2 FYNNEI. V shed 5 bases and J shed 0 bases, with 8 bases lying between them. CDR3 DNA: TGTGCCAGCAGTTATGGGGGCTCCTACGAGCAGTACTTC. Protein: CASSYGGSYEQYF.

CDR3 coding DNA: TGTGCCAGCAGTGAACACGGCGTGAACACTGAAGCTTTCTTT. Protein product: CASSEHGVNTEAFF. This sequence joins TRBV6-1 and TRBJ1-1; D remains ambiguous. This CDR3 region has 14 residues. The germline V gene encodes CDR1 MNHNS and CDR2 SASEGT. Trimming cost V 2 bases and J 0 bases, with 7 bases left between them.

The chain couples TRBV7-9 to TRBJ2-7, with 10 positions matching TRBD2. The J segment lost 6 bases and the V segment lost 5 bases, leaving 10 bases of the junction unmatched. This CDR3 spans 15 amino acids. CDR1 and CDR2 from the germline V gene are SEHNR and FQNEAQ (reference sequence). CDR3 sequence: CASSPTSGIVIEQYF. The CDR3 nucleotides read TGTGCCAGCAGCCCCACTAGCGGGATTGTGATCGAGCAGTACTTC.